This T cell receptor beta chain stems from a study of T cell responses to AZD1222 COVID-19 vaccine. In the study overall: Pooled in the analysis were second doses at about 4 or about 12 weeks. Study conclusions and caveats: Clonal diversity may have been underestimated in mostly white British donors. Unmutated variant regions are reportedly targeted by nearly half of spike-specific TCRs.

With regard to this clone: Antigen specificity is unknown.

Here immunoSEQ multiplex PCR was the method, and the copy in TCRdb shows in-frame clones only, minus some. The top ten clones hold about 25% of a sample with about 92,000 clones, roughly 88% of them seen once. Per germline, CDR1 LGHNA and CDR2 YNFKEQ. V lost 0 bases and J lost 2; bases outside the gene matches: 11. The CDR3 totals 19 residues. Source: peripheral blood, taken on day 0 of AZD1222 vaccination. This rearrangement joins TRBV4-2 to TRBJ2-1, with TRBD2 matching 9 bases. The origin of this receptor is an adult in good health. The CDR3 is CASSQEGGGLALTYNEQFF. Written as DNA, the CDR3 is TGTGCCAGCAGCCAAGAGGGGGGGGGACTAGCACTGACCTACAATGAGCAGTTCTTC.